Listed here is a single T cell receptor (beta chain). Its antigen remains unidentified. This record comes from a study of T-cell memory formation after mild COVID-19. General study results and limits: Later expanders leaned CD4+, whereas clones that contracted between day 15 and 85 were balanced CD4/CD8. Contracting CD8+ clones were enriched in EMRA, CD4+ mainly in CM and EM.

Germline trimming cut 0 bases from V and 0 bases from J; bases unmatched to any gene: 5. CDR3 size: 16 residues. Germline V gives CDR1 SGHRS, CDR2 YFSETQ. TCRdb analysed the 5' RACE reads with MiXCR anew, one entry per CDR3 protein. The sample lists around 210,000 distinct CDR3 sequences, just over 9.5% occurring once. Sequencing used PBMCs or a T cell subset sorted from them (not recorded which). This chain connects TRBV5-1 to TRBJ1-1, with 7 bases aligning to TRBD1. The TCR sequence derives from a young man who had mild COVID-19 (a few samples of this study predate the infection). Cell type and time point are not known. The CDR3 reads CASSLGDSAMNTEAFF. The CDR3 DNA reads as TGCGCCAGCAGCTTGGGGGACAGCGCGATGAACACTGAAGCTTTCTTT. The variable domain in full, completed from reference TRBV5-1 and TRBJ1-1, reads KAGVTQTPRYLIKTRGQQVTLSCSPISGHRSVSWYQQTPGQGLQFLFEYFSETQRNKGNFPGRFSGRQFSNSRSEMNVSTLELGDSALYLCASSLGDSAMNTEAFFGQGTRLTVV.